The 14 T cell receptor beta chains below come from one sample, sequenced in a study of blood T cell repertoires in COVID-19. Repertoires were generated with immunoSEQ multiplex PCR, while TCRdb's copy carries only in-frame clones and drops some. The repertoire holds about 120,000 clones, with roughly 80% as singletons. Sample: peripheral blood. The receptor set was obtained from a woman aged 55-75 years with acute or convalescent COVID-19.

This clone showed up just once. This chain uses TRBV11-2 with TRBJ1-6, with 7 bases matching TRBD1. This CDR3 has 16 amino acids. Germline V gene data show CDR1 as SGHAT and CDR2 as FQNNGV. V trimming: 4 bases; J trimming: 7 bases; junction bases outside the gene matches: 10. The CDR3 region is CASSSPPTGWNSPLHF. CDR3 DNA: TGTGCCAGCAGCTCACCCCCGACAGGGTGGAATTCACCCCTCCACTTT. Combining the CDR3 with reference TRBV11-2 and TRBJ1-6 gives the whole variable domain EAGVAQSPRYKIIEKRQSVAFWCNPISGHATLYWYQQILGQGPKLLIQFQNNGVVDDSQLPKDRFSAERLKGVDSTLKIQPAKLEDSAVYLCASSSPPTGWNSPLHFGNGTRLTVT.

The J gene is TRBJ2-1, the V gene TRBV6-5, with a possible D match to TRBD1 (5 bases). Trimming cost V 2 bases and J 4 bases, with 9 bases left between them. CDR1 is MNHEY, CDR2 SVGAGI, per germline. The CDR3 runs to 14 residues. The CDR3: CASSYGAGYNEQFF. The DNA for the CDR3 is TGTGCCAGCAGTTACGGGGCCGGTTACAATGAGCAGTTCTTC.

This sequence joins TRBV7-2 and TRBJ1-2; no definite D call. This CDR3 contains 15 residues. Germline V lookup: CDR1 SGHTA, CDR2 FQGNSA. Trimming pared 3 bases from V and 2 bases from J, leaving 13 bases between. Here the CDR3 DNA reads TGTGCCAGCAGCTTGAACCCATCTCAGAACTATGGCTACACCTTC. Its protein product is CASSLNPSQNYGYTF.

The rearrangement joins TRBV9 to TRBJ1-3, with 7 positions matching TRBD1. Germline loops: CDR1 SGDLS, CDR2 YYNGEE. The CDR3 has 15 amino acids. V was clipped by 3 bases and J by 2 bases; unmatched bases: 5. The CDR3 is CASSAQGGPGNTIYF. The CDR3 DNA sequence: TGTGCCAGCAGCGCTCAGGGGGGACCTGGAAACACCATATATTTT.

V is TRBV5-6 and J is TRBJ2-5; 7 nucleotides align to TRBD2. With 3 bases clipped from V and 5 bases from J, the junction kept 7 bases outside the gene matches. CDR1 and CDR2 from the germline V gene are SGHDT and YYEEEE. This CDR3 region has 14 residues. In DNA, the CDR3 is TGTGCCAGCAGCTCCCCCGGGGAGGGGGAGACCCAGTACTTC. Its protein product is CASSSPGEGETQYF.

Note on this clone: At one of its ends the junction is not consistent with the germline gene, which may arise from a read error. The J gene is TRBJ1-1, the V gene TRBV4-1; a weak D match, TRBD1 (6 bases). In germline, CDR1 is MGHRA, CDR2 YSYEKL. CDR3 length: 16 residues. The CDR3 nucleotides read TGCGCCAGCGGCCAAGGACAGAGGCTAGTGGGGACTGAAGCTTTCTTT. Translating gives CASGQGQRLVGTEAFF.

This chain connects TRBV7-2 to TRBJ1-2; D possibly corresponds to TRBD1 (6 bases). The CDR3 has 15 amino acids. The germline V gene has CDR1 SGHTA and CDR2 FQGNSA. The ends were cut back, 2 bases at V and 8 bases at J, with 18 bases in the middle. The CDR3 sequence: CASSLPGVVGGGYTF. The CDR3 DNA follows: TGTGCCAGCAGCTTACCAGGGGTCGTAGGGGGAGGCTACACCTTC.

The chain recombines TRBV19 with TRBJ2-3, with D maybe TRBD2 (7 bases). Germline-derived CDR1 and CDR2 are LNHDA and SQIVND (reference sequence). V lost 3 bases and J 7 bases, leaving 17 bases between the germline ends. This CDR3 has 15 residues. In DNA form, the CDR3 reads TGTGCCAGTAGTATCTTGACGGGGGGCTTAAATACGCAGTATTTT. Encoded protein: CASSILTGGLNTQYF.

The chain links TRBV9 to TRBJ1-2; TRBD1 might be the D (6 bases). The CDR3 spans 15 residues. Deletions cut 4 bases from V and 3 bases from J, with 16 bases between. Germline V gene sequence: CDR1 SGDLS, CDR2 YYNGEE. CDR3 sequence (DNA): TGTGCCAGCAGCCCCCTGTTGGGGGCTGACTATGGCTACACCTTC. Protein sequence: CASSPLLGADYGYTF. Variable domain in full (rest from reference TRBV9 and TRBJ1-2): DSGVTQTPKHLITATGQRVTLRCSPRSGDLSVYWYQQSLDQGLQFLIQYYNGEERAKGNILERFSAQQFPDLHSELNLSSLELGDSALYFCASSPLLGADYGYTFGSGTRLTVV.

There are a few counts of this clone. This chain links TRBV4-3 with TRBJ1-2, with D maybe TRBD1 (6 bases). Per germline, CDR1 LGHNA and CDR2 YSLEER. V was trimmed by 1 base and J by 6 bases, leaving 12 bases between them. The CDR3 extends over 14 amino acids. The CDR3 nucleotides read TGCGCCAGCAGCCAAGTGAGGGGGAGTCATGGCTACACCTTC. Amino acid sequence: CASSQVRGSHGYTF.

This clone has just one count. The chain uses TRBV19 and TRBJ1-1, with a possible D match to TRBD1 (6 bases). The CDR3 covers 15 residues. V lost 3 bases and J 4 bases, leaving 15 bases between the germline ends. Germline V gene data show CDR1 as LNHDA and CDR2 as SQIVND (reference sequence). The CDR3 region has the DNA TGTGCCAGTAGTATGTCGTGGGAGGGGGGCACTGAAGCTTTCTTT. Translation gives CASSMSWEGGTEAFF.

A few counts support this clone. The rearrangement uses TRBV6-4 and TRBJ2-2; the D is unclear. V lost 4 bases, J lost 5 bases, and 5 bases lay in between. Per the germline V gene, CDR1 is MRHNA and CDR2 is SNTAGT. The CDR3 has 12 residues. DNA for the CDR3: TGTGCCAGCAGTGTCCAAACCGGGGAGCTGTTTTTT. This gives the protein CASSVQTGELFF.

The chain combines TRBV7-2 with TRBJ1-4, with 8 bases that match TRBD1. V shed 6 bases, J shed 2 bases, and the junction held 8 bases outside the gene matches. Germline CDR1 reads SGHTA; CDR2 reads FQGNSA. The CDR3 runs to 16 residues. As DNA, the CDR3 is TGTGCCAGCAGTTCCAGGACAGGGTCGACTAATGAAAAACTGTTTTTT. This sequence encodes CASSSRTGSTNEKLFF.

The chain has TRBV5-4 and TRBJ2-3; 11 bases match TRBD2. Trimming removed 5 bases from V and 5 bases from J; junction bases left unmatched: 4. This CDR3 is built from 14 residues. Germline-derived CDR1 and CDR2 are SGHNT and YYREEE (reference sequence). CDR3 sequence (DNA): TGTGCCAGCAGTAGCGGGGGGGCCCTAGATACGCAGTATTTT. Residues: CASSSGGALDTQYF. The full variable domain, rest sourced from reference TRBV5-4 and TRBJ2-3, is ETGVTQSPTHLIKTRGQQVTLRCSSQSGHNTVSWYQQALGQGPQFIFQYYREEENGRGNFPPRFSGLQFPNYSSELNVNALELDDSALYLCASSSGGALDTQYFGPGTRLTVL.